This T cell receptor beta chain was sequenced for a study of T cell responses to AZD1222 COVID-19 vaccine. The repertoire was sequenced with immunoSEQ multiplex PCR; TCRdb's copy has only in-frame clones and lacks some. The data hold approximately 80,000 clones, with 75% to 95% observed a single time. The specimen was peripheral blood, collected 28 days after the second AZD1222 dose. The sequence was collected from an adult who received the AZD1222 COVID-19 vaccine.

DNA of the CDR3: TGTGCCAGCAGTGGACCTGGGGCAGATACGCAGTATTTT. Residues: CASSGPGADTQYF. The chain carries TRBV6-2 or TRBV6-3 and TRBJ2-3; D unclear. The CDR3 covers 13 residues. V shed 5 bases and J shed 4 bases, with 10 bases lying between them. Germline V gene sequence: CDR1 MNHEY, CDR2 SVGEGT.